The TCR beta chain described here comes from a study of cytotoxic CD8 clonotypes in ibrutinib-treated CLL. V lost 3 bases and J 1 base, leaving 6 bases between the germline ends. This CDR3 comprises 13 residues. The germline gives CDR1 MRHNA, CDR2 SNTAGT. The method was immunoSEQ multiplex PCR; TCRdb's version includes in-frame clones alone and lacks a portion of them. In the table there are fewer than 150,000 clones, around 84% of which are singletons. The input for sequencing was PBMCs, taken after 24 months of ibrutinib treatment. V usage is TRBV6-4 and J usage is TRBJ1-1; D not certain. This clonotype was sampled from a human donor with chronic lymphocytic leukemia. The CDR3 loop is CASSETRNTEAFF. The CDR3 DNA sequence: TGTGCCAGCAGTGAGACCCGGAACACTGAAGCTTTCTTT.